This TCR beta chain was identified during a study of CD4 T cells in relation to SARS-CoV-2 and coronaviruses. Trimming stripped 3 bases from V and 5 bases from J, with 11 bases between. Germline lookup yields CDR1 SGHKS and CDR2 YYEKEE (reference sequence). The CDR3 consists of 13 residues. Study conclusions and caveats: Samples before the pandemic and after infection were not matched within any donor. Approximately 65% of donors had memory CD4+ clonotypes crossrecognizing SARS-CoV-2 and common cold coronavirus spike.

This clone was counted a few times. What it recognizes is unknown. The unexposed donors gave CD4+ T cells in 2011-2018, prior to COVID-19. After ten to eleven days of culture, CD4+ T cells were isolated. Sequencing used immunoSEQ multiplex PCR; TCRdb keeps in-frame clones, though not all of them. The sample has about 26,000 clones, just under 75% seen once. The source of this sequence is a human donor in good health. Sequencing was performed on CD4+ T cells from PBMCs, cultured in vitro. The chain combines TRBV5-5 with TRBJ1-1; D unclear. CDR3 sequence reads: CASSSHPDTEAFF. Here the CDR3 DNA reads TGTGCCAGCAGCTCCCACCCGGATACTGAAGCTTTCTTT.